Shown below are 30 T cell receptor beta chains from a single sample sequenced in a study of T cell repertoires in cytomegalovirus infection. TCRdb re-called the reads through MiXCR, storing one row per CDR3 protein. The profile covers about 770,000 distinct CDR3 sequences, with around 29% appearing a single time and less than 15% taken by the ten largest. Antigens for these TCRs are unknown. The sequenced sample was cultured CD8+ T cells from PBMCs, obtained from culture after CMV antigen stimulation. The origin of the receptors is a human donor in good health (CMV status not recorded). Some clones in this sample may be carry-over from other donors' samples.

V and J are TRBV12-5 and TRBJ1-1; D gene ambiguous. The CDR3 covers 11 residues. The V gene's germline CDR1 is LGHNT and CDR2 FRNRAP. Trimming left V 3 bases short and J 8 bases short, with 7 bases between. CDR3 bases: TGTGCTAGTGGTTTAGGCAGGGAAGCTTTCTTT. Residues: CASGLGREAFF.

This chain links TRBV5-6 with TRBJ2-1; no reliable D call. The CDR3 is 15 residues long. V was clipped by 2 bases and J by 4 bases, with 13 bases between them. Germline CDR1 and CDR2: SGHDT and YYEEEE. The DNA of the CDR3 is TGTGCCAGCAGCTTAGACCCGGCCCCTTACAATGAGCAGTTCTTC. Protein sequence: CASSLDPAPYNEQFF.

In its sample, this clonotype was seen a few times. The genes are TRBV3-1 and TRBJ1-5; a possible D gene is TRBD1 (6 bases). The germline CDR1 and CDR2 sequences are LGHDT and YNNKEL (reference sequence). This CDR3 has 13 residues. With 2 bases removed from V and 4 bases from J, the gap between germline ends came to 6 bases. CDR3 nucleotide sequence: TGTGCCAGCAGCCAACAGGGGAATCAGCCCCAGCATTTT. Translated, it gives CASSQQGNQPQHF.

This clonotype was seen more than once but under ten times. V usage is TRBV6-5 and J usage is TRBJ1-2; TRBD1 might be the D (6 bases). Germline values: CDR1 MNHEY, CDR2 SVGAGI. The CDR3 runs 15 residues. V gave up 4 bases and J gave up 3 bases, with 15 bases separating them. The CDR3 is CASSSPGQHYYGYTF. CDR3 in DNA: TGTGCCAGCAGTTCCCCCGGACAGCACTACTATGGCTACACCTTC.

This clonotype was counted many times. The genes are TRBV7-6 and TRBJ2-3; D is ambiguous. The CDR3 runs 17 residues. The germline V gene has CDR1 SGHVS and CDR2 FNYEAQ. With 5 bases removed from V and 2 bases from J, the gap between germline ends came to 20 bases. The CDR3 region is CASSHLTTLENTDTQYF. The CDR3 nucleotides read TGTGCCAGCAGCCACTTAACCACGCTTGAGAACACAGATACGCAGTATTTT. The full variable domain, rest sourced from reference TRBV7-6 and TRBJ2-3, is GAGVSQSPRYKVTKRGQDVALRCDPISGHVSLYWYRQALGQGPEFLTYFNYEAQQDKSGLPNDRFSAERPEGSISTLTIQRTEQRDSAMYRCASSHLTTLENTDTQYFGPGTRLTVL.

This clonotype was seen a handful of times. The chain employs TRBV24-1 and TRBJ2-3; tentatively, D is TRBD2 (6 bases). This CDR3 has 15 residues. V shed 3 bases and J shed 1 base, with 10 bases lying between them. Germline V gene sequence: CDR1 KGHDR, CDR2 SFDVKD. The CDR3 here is CATSDVGGGTDTQYF. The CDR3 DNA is TGTGCCACCAGTGATGTGGGAGGAGGCACAGATACGCAGTATTTT.

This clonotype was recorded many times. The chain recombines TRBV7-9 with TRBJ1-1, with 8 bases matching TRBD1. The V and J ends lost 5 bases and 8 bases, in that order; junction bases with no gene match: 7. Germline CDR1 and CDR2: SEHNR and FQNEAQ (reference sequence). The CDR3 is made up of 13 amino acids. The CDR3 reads CASSLNTGGEAFF. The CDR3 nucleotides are TGTGCCAGCAGCCTAAACACAGGGGGGGAAGCTTTCTTT.

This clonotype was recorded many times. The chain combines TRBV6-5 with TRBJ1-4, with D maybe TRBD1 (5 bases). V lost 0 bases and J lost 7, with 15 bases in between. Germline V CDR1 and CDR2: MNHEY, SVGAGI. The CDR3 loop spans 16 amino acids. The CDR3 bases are TGTGCCAGCAGTTACTCGAATTTAGGGGTCGGTGAAAAACTGTTTTTT. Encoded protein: CASSYSNLGVGEKLFF.

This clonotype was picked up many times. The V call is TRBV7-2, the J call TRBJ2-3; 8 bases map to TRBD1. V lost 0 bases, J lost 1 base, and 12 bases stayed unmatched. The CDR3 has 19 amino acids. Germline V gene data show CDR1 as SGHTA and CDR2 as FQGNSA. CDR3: CASSLAVLQGVDGTDTQYF. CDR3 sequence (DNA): TGTGCCAGCAGCTTAGCGGTTTTACAGGGGGTGGATGGCACAGATACGCAGTATTTT. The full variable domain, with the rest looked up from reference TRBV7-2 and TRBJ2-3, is GAGVSQSPSNKVTEKGKDVELRCDPISGHTALYWYRQSLGQGLEFLIYFQGNSAPDKSGLPSDRFSAERTGGSVSTLTIQRTQQEDSAVYLCASSLAVLQGVDGTDTQYFGPGTRLTVL.

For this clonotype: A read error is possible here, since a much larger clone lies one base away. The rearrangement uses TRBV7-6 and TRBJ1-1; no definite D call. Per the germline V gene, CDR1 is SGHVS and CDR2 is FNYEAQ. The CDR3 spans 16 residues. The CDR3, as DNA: TGTGCCAGCAACTTAGCCCCCGAGTCCTTTGGGACTGAAGCTTTCTTT. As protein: CASNLAPESFGTEAFF.

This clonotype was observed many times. CDR3 region: CASSLASGPDTEAFF. DNA for the CDR3: TGTGCCAGCAGCTTAGCGTCAGGCCCAGACACTGAAGCTTTCTTT. This rearrangement joins TRBV7-8 to TRBJ1-1, with D unresolved. Deletions cut 0 bases from V and 3 bases from J, with 11 bases between. This CDR3 contains 15 residues. Germline V lookup: CDR1 SGHVS, CDR2 FQNEAQ.

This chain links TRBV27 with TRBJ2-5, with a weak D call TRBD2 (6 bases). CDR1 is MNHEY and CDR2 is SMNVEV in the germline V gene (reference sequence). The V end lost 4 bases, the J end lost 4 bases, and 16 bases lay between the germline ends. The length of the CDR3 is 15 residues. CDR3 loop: CASSYGRGQGETQYF. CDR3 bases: TGTGCCAGCAGTTACGGGCGGGGCCAGGGAGAGACCCAGTACTTC.

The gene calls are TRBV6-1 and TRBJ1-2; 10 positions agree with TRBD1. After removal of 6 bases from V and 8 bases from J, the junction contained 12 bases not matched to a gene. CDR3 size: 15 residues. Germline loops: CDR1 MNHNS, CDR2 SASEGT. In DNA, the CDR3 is TGTGCCAGCAGAGCCGGGACAGGGGTTTTGAGCGGCTACACCTTC. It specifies CASRAGTGVLSGYTF.

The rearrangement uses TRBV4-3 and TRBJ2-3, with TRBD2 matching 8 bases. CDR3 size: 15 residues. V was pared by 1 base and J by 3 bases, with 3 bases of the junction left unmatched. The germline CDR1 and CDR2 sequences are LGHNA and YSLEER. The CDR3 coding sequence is TGCGCCAGCAGCCAAGCGGAGCGGGGGACAGATACGCAGTATTTT. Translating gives CASSQAERGTDTQYF.

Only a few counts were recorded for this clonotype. The CDR3 reads CASSLSGGRGVSGNTIYF. CDR3 sequence (DNA): TGTGCCAGCAGTTTATCCGGGGGCAGGGGGGTCTCTGGAAACACCATATATTTT. V is TRBV27 and J is TRBJ1-3; 7 bases align to TRBD1. This CDR3 has 18 residues. The V gene's germline CDR1 is MNHEY and CDR2 SMNVEV (reference sequence). The V gene end was trimmed by 0 bases and the J gene end by 0 bases; junction bases not matched to a gene: 8.

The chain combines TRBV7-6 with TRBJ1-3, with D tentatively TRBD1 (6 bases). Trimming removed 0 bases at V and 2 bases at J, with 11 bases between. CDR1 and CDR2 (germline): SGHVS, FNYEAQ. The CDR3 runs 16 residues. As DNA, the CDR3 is TGTGCCAGCAGCTTAGCCCACAGGGAAGCTGGAAACACCATATATTTT. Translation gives CASSLAHREAGNTIYF.

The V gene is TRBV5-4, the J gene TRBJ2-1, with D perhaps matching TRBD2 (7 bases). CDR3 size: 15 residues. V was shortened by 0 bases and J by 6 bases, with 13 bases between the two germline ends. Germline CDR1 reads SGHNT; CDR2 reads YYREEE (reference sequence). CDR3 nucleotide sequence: TGTGCCAGCAGCTTGGAGGGGGGGGCGATCAATGAGCAGTTCTTC. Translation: CASSLEGGAINEQFF.

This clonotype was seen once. CDR3 sequence: CASSPVVIARGEDGYTF. The CDR3 region has the DNA TGTGCCAGCAGCCCCGTAGTCATAGCCCGAGGTGAAGATGGCTACACCTTC. The rearrangement uses TRBV2 and TRBJ1-2; D uncertain. The CDR3 consists of 17 residues. V lost 6 bases and J lost 6, with 26 bases in between. CDR1 and CDR2 (germline): SNHLY, FYNNEI.

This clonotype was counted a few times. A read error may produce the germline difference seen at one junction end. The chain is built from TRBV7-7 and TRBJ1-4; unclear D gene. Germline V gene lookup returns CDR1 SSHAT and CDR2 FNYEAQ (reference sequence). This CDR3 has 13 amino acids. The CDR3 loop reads CASSPGTNEKLFF. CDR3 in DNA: TGTGCTAGCAGCCCCGGGACTAATGAAAAACTGTTTTTT.

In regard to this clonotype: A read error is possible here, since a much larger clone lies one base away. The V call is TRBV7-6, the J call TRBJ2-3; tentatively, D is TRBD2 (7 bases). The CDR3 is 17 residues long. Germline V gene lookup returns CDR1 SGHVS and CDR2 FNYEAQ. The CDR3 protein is CASSPTGGPSSTDMQYF. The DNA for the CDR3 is TGTGCCAGCAGCCCAACGGGGGGCCCCTCTTCCACAGATATGCAGTATTTT.

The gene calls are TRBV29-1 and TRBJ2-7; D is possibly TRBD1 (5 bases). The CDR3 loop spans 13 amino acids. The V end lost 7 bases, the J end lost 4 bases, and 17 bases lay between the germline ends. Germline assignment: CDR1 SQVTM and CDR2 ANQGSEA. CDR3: CSATTDSIYEQYF. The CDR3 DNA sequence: TGCAGCGCTACGACAGACTCGATTTACGAGCAGTACTTC.

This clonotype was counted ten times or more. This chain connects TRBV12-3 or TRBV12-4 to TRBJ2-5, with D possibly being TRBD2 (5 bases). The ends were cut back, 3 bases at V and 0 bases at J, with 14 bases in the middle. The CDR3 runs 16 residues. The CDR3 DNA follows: TGTGCCAGCAGTTTCGAACTAGTCCTGTACCAAGAGACCCAGTACTTC. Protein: CASSFELVLYQETQYF.

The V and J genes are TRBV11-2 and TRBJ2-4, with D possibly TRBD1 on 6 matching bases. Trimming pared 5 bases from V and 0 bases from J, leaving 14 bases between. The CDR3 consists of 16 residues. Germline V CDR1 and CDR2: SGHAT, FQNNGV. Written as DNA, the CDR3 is TGTGCCAGCAGCGAACAGGGCTCAGGAGCCAAAAACATTCAGTACTTC. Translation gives CASSEQGSGAKNIQYF. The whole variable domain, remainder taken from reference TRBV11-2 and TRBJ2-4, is EAGVAQSPRYKIIEKRQSVAFWCNPISGHATLYWYQQILGQGPKLLIQFQNNGVVDDSQLPKDRFSAERLKGVDSTLKIQPAKLEDSAVYLCASSEQGSGAKNIQYFGAGTRLSVL.

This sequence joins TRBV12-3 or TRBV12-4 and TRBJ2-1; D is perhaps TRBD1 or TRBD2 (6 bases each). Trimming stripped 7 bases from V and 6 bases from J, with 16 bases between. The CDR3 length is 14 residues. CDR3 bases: TGTGCCAGCATCCCAAGGGAGGACAGCAATGAGCAGTTCTTC. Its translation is CASIPREDSNEQFF.

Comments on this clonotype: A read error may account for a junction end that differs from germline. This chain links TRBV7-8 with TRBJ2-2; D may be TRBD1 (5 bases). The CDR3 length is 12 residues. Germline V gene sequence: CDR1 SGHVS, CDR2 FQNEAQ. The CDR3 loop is CASSFKGGALFF. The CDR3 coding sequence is TGTGCCAGCAGCTTCAAGGGTGGGGCGCTGTTTTTT.

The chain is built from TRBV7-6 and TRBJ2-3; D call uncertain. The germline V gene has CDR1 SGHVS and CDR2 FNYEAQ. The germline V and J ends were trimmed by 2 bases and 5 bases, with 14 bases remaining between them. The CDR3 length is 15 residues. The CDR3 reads CASSLPVQSEDTQYF. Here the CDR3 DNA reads TGTGCCAGCAGCTTACCAGTTCAGTCTGAAGATACGCAGTATTTT.

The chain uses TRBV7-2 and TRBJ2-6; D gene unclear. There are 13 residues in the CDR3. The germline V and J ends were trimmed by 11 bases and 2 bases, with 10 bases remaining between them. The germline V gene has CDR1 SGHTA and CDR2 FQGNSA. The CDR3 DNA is TGTGCCTGCTCAATGGCTGGGGCCAACGTCCTGACTTTC. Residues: CACSMAGANVLTF.

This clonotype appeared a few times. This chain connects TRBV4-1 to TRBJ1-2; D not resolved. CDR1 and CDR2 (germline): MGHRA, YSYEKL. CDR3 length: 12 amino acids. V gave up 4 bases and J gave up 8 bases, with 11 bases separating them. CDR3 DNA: TGCGCCAGCAGCCCCACGGGAGGCGGCTACACCTTC. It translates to CASSPTGGGYTF.

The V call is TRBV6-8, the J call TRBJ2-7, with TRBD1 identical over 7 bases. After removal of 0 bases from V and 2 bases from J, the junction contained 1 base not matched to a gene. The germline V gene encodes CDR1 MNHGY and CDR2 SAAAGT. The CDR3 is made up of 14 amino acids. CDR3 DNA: TGTGCCAGCAGTTACTCGACAGGGCCCTACGAGCAGTACTTC. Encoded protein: CASSYSTGPYEQYF.

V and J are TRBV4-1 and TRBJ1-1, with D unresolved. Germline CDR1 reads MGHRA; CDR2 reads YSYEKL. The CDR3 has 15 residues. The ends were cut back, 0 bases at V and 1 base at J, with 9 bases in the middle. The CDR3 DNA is TGCGCCAGCAGCCAAGATCGGGGTTGGAACACTGAAGCTTTCTTT. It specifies CASSQDRGWNTEAFF.